This TCR beta chain was identified during a study of human T cells and chemical hapten exposure. The overall study: Chiefly women, the patients showed alopecia areata, totalis or universalis. Study-level points and caveats: Unchanged with DPC sensitization were TCRs above 1 in 1000 frequency.

The time point denotes: patch test 3, about 24 weeks after DPC sensitization. Treatment defined: therapeutic diphenylcyclopropenone sensitization with weekly scalp DPC. The CDR3 loop spans 14 amino acids. The V gene's germline CDR1 is MGHDK and CDR2 SYGVNS. V was pared by 3 bases and J by 6 bases, with 15 bases between. TCRdb recomputed calls from the RACE reads with MiXCR, one row per CDR3 protein. The data show more than 85,000 distinct CDR3 sequences, with under 40% seen just once and approximately 3% held by the top ten. Remarks on this clonotype: Its antigen is currently unknown.

The starting material was whole blood, obtained in connection with sensitization to the hapten diphenylcyclopropenone (DPC). The rearrangement links TRBV25-1 to TRBJ2-7, with D uncertain. This clonotype was obtained from a man between 40 and 49 years old with alopecia areata. Some clones in this sample may be carry-over from other donors' samples. The CDR3 sequence is CASSDSYIYAEQYF. The CDR3 coding sequence is TGTGCCAGCAGTGATTCCTATATTTACGCCGAGCAGTACTTC.